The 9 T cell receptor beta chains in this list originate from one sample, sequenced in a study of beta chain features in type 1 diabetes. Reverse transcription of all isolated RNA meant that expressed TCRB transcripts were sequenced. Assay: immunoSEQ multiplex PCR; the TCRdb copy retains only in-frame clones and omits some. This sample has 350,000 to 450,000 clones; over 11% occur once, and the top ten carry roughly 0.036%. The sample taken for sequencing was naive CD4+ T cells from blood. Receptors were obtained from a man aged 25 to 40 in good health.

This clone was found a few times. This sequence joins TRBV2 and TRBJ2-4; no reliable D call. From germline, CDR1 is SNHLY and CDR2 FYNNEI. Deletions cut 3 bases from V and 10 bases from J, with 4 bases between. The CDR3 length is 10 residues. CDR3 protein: CASSERIQYF. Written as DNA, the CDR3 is TGTGCCAGCAGTGAGAGGATTCAGTACTTC.

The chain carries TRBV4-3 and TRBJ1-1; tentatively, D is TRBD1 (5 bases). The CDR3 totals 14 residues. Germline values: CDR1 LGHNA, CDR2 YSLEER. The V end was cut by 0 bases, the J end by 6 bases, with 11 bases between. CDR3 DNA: TGCGCCAGCAGCCAAGACCAGGGATTCCCTGAAGCTTTCTTT. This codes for CASSQDQGFPEAFF.

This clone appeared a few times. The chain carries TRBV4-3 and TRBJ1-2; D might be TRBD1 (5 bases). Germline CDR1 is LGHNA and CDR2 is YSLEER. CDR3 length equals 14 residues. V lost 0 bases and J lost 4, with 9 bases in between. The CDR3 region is CASSQDPTVYGYTF. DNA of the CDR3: TGCGCCAGCAGCCAAGATCCGACAGTCTATGGCTACACCTTC.

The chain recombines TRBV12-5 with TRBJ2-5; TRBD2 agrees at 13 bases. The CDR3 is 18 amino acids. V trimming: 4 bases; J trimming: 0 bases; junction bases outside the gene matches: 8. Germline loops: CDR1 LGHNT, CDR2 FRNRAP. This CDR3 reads CASGSEGLAGLYQETQYF. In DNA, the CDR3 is TGTGCTAGTGGTTCGGAGGGACTAGCGGGACTTTACCAAGAGACCCAGTACTTC.

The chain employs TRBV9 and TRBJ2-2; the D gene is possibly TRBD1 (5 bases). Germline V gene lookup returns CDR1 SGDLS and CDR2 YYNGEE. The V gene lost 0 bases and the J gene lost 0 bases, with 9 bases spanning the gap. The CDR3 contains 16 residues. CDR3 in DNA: TGTGCCAGCAGCGTAGTACTCAGGGCGAACACCGGGGAGCTGTTTTTT. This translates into CASSVVLRANTGELFF.

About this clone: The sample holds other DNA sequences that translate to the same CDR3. The CDR3 spells CATSRDRNTEAFF. CDR3 nucleotides: TGTGCCACCAGCAGAGACCGGAACACTGAAGCTTTCTTT. The chain carries TRBV15 and TRBJ1-1; D not certain. V lost 0 bases and J lost 1, with 3 bases in between. Germline V lookup: CDR1 LNHNV, CDR2 YYDKDF (reference sequence). CDR3 length: 13 amino acids.

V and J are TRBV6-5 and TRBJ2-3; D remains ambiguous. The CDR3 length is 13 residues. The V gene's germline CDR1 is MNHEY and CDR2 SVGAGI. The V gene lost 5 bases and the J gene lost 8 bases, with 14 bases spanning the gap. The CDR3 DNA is TGTGCCAGCAGTCCGAGCCGGTGGGGTACGCAGTATTTT. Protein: CASSPSRWGTQYF.

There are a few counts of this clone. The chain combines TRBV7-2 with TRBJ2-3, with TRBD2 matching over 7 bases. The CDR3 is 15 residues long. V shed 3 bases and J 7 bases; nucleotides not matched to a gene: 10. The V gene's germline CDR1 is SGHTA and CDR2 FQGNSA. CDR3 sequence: CASSFRTSELNTQYF. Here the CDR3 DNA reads TGTGCCAGCAGCTTTCGAACTAGCGAATTGAATACGCAGTATTTT.

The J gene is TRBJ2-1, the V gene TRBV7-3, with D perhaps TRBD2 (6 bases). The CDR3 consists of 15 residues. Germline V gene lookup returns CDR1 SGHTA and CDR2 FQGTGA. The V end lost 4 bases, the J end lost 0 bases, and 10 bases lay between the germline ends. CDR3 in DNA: TGTGCCAGCAGCTCTAGCGTGAGCTCCTACAATGAGCAGTTCTTC. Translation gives CASSSSVSSYNEQFF. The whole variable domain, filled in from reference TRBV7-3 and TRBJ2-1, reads GAGVSQTPSNKVTEKGKYVELRCDPISGHTALYWYRQSLGQGPEFLIYFQGTGAADDSGLPNDRFFAVRPEGSVSTLKIQRTERGDSAVYLCASSSSVSSYNEQFFGPGTRLTVL.